The sequence of this TCR beta chain was determined in a study of T-cell reconstitution after alpha-beta-depleted transplantation in children. Study conclusions and caveats: Several hundred expanded graft clones reportedly supplied alpha-beta T cells about two months after transplant. Diversity of TCRbeta at day 60 was high in some patients, arising from surviving recipient T cells and thymic progenitors. The authors attributed T-cell counts and diversity one year after transplant mostly to newly produced T cells.

This clonotype was found many times. Its antigen is still unknown. Preparation of the TCRbeta library involved a method that used unique molecular identifiers. TCRdb processed the PCR reads anew with MiXCR; each CDR3 protein has one entry. The table includes 450,000 to 550,000 distinct CDR3 sequences, around 10% detected once. Germline V lookup: CDR1 SEHNR, CDR2 FQNEAQ (reference sequence). Trimming cost V 5 bases and J 6 bases, with 17 bases left between them. This CDR3 has 15 amino acids. The clonotype originates from a female patient under 10 years old who had a stem cell transplant for aplastic anemia, so the T cells may come from the graft donor. J is TRBJ2-4 and V is TRBV7-9, with D perhaps TRBD1 or TRBD2 (5 bases each). The source was PBMCs, mostly from graft donor cells, collected 180 days after TCRalphabeta/CD19-depleted stem cell transplant. The CDR3 DNA reads as TGTGCCAGCAGCCACCCCGGGACGCCGGGAAACATTCAGTACTTC. Translating it yields CASSHPGTPGNIQYF.